These T cell receptor beta chains were read from a single sample in a study of siplizumab effects on memory and regulatory T cells. Profiling relied on immunoSEQ multiplex PCR, and the TCRdb table lists in-frame clones only, not all of them. The top ten hold roughly 0.3% of the sample, which has 87,000 or so clones, about 93% seen once. The sequenced sample consisted of non-Treg CD4+ T cells sorted from blood. These receptor sequences come from a human donor in good health. Both conserved end residues are part of each CDR3. Each record gives: clone size, D gene, CDR3 length, V gene, J gene, CDR3 protein, CDR3 DNA. D genes are given only for firm matches. Clone size, where shown, is once, few, many, or a class for clones that have expanded.

>-|TRBD1|15|TRBV5-1|TRBJ2-1
CASSLAGTGHNEQFF
TGCGCCAGCAGCTTGGCCGGGACAGGACACAATGAGCAGTTCTTC
>-|TRBD1|16|TRBV4-1|TRBJ1-5
CASSRPGQGGNQPQHF
TGCGCCAGCAGCCGCCCGGGACAGGGTGGCAATCAGCCCCAGCATTTT
>-|-|15|TRBV27|TRBJ2-3
CASSLSGLSADTQYF
TGTGCCAGCAGTTTATCGGGATTATCGGCAGATACGCAGTATTTT
>-|-|14|TRBV19|TRBJ1-2
CASSRGAADYGYTF
TGTGCCAGTAGTAGGGGGGCTGCGGATTATGGCTACACCTTC
>once|-|15|TRBV7-3|TRBJ1-2
CASSLGSGYDYGYTF
TGTGCCAGCAGCTTGGGCTCGGGGTATGATTATGGCTACACCTTC
>once|-|14|TRBV10-3|TRBJ2-4
CAISDPTAKNIQYF
TGTGCCATCAGTGACCCAACAGCCAAAAACATTCAGTACTTC
>-|-|14|TRBV19|TRBJ1-4
CASSRRTGNEKLFF
TGTGCCAGTAGTAGACGGACGGGGAATGAAAAACTGTTTTTT
>-|TRBD1|15|TRBV28|TRBJ1-1
CASSLDRATHTEAFF
TGTGCCAGCAGTTTGGACAGGGCTACTCACACTGAAGCTTTCTTT
>-|-|15|TRBV6-5|TRBJ2-1
CASSLTGFTNNEQFF
TGTGCCAGCAGCCTTACGGGATTCACTAACAATGAGCAGTTCTTC
>few|-|13|TRBV6-6|TRBJ1-6
CASRGKGNSPLHF
TGTGCCAGCAGGGGAAAGGGCAATTCACCCCTCCACTTT
>-|-|14|TRBV11-2|TRBJ1-2
CASSLDSGPYGYTF
TGTGCCAGCAGCTTAGATTCGGGCCCCTATGGCTACACCTTC
>-|TRBD1|15|TRBV9|TRBJ1-2
CASSETGGAFVGYTF
TGTGCCAGCAGCGAGACAGGGGGCGCGTTTGTTGGCTACACCTTC
>-|TRBD1|14|TRBV7-9|TRBJ1-1
CASSFQGVGTEAFF
TGTGCCAGCAGCTTCCAGGGGGTGGGCACTGAAGCTTTCTTT
>-|TRBD2|14|TRBV6-1|TRBJ2-5
CASRVAGYQETQYF
TGTGCCAGCAGGGTAGCGGGGTACCAAGAGACCCAGTACTTC
>-|TRBD1|16|TRBV6-6|TRBJ1-4
CASSLGQGEGNEKLFF
TGTGCCAGCAGTCTGGGACAGGGGGAGGGTAATGAAAAACTGTTTTTT
>-|-|15|TRBV7-2|TRBJ2-7
CASSLTAGVTYEQYF
TGTGCCAGCAGCTTGACAGCGGGCGTTACCTACGAGCAGTACTTC
>-|TRBD2|16|TRBV5-1|TRBJ2-3
CASSPGGGLITDTQYF
TGCGCCAGCAGCCCGGGTGGGGGACTAATAACAGATACGCAGTATTTT
>-|-|14|TRBV30|TRBJ2-7
CAYKGVSNSYEQYF
TGTGCCTACAAAGGGGTCAGTAACTCCTACGAGCAGTACTTC
>-|-|16|TRBV9|TRBJ2-1
CASSVDASEGYNEQFF
TGTGCCAGCAGCGTAGACGCGAGTGAGGGGTACAATGAGCAGTTCTTC
>-|TRBD1|13|TRBV10-2|TRBJ2-2
CASGDRGPGELFF
TGCGCCAGTGGGGACAGGGGGCCCGGGGAGCTGTTTTTT
>-|TRBD1|15|TRBV5-8|TRBJ2-7
CASSLDRDLSYEQYF
TGTGCCAGCAGCCTGGACAGGGACCTCTCCTACGAGCAGTACTTC
>few|-|15|TRBV11-2|TRBJ1-5
CASSLGQISGQPQHF
TGTGCCAGCAGCTTAGGACAGATAAGTGGTCAGCCCCAGCATTTT
>-|-|12|TRBV11-3|TRBJ2-7
CASSLTPYEQYF
TGTGCCAGCAGCTTAACCCCCTACGAGCAGTACTTC
>-|TRBD2|15|TRBV7-8|TRBJ2-7
CASSAGLDGRGEQYF
TGTGCCAGCAGCGCAGGACTAGACGGAAGAGGCGAGCAGTACTTC
>-|-|13|TRBV7-9|TRBJ1-1
CASSLEWGLEAFF
TGTGCCAGCAGCTTAGAGTGGGGGCTTGAAGCTTTCTTT
>-|-|15|TRBV5-6|TRBJ2-3
CASSLPGESTDTQYF
TGTGCCAGCAGCCTCCCGGGGGAGAGCACAGATACGCAGTATTTT
>once|-|13|TRBV6-5|TRBJ2-3
CASSSPSPDTQYF
TGTGCCAGCAGCTCCCCTAGCCCAGATACGCAGTATTTT
>once|-|13|TRBV5-4|TRBJ1-2
CASSRFDVDGYTF
TGTGCCAGCAGCCGATTTGACGTAGATGGCTACACCTTC
>-|TRBD1|15|TRBV11-2|TRBJ1-4
CASSPNRGANEKLFF
TGTGCCAGCAGCCCTAACAGGGGTGCTAATGAAAAACTGTTTTTT
>once|-|15|TRBV5-5|TRBJ1-5
CASSLTGVGNQPQHF
TGTGCCAGCAGCCTGACGGGGGTTGGCAATCAGCCCCAGCATTTT
>-|-|15|TRBV7-2|TRBJ1-2
CASSLAGGADYGYTF
TGTGCCAGCAGCTTAGCGGGGGGCGCGGACTATGGCTACACCTTC
>-|TRBD1|14|TRBV9|TRBJ2-5
CASSFGTERETQYF
TGTGCCAGCAGCTTCGGGACAGAGCGGGAGACCCAGTACTTC
>-|-|14|TRBV2|TRBJ1-1
CASSEIPGLKKAFF
TGTGCCAGCAGTGAAATCCCGGGTCTAAAAAAGGCTTTCTTT
>-|-|16|TRBV4-1|TRBJ2-5
CASRQGLSETQETQYF
TGCGCCAGCAGGCAAGGACTCAGTGAGACCCAAGAGACCCAGTACTTC
>-|-|14|TRBV5-1|TRBJ2-7
CASSNGSGSYEQYF
TGCGCCAGCAGTAACGGGAGTGGTTCCTACGAGCAGTACTTC